This T cell receptor (beta chain) was observed in a study of blood T cell repertoires in COVID-19. Germline V gene sequence: CDR1 SGHTA, CDR2 FQGTGA. The CDR3 has 12 residues. Trimming removed 4 bases at V and 7 bases at J, with 8 bases between. Assay used: immunoSEQ multiplex PCR; TCRdb lists only in-frame clones, some missing. The sample yields roughly 150,000 clones, around 81% seen once. The clonotype comes from a woman aged 45-59 years with acute or convalescent COVID-19. The chain couples TRBV7-3 to TRBJ2-1; D uncertain. The sequenced sample was peripheral blood. CDR3 DNA sequence: TGTGCCAGCAGCTCTCAGGATAATGAGCAGTTCTTC. This translates into CASSSQDNEQFF.